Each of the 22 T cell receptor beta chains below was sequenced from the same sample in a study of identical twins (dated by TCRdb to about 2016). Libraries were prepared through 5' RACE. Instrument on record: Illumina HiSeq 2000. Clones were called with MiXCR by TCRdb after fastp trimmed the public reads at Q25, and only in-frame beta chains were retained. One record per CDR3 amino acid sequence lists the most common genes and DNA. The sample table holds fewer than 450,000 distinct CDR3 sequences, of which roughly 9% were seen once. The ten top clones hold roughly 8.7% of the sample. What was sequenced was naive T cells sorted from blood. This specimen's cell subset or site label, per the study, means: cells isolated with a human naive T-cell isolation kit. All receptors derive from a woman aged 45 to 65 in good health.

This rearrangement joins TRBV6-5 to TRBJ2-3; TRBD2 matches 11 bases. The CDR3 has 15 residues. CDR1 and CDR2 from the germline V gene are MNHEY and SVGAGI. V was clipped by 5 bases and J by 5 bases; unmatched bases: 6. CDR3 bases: TGTGCCAGCAGTCCGACTAGCGGGACGATAGATACGCAGTATTTT. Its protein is CASSPTSGTIDTQYF.

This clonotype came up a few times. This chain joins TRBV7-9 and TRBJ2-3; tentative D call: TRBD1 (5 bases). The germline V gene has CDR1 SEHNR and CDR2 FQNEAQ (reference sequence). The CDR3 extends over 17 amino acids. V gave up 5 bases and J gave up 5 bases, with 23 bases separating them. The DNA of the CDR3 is TGTGCCAGCAGCACGTTAGAACAGGTTAAATTTTTAGATACGCAGTATTTT. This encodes CASSTLEQVKFLDTQYF. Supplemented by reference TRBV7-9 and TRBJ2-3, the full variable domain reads DTGVSQNPRHKITKRGQNVTFRCDPISEHNRLYWYRQTLGQGPEFLTYFQNEAQLEKSRLLSDRFSAERPKGSFSTLEIQRTEQGDSAMYLCASSTLEQVKFLDTQYFGPGTRLTVL.

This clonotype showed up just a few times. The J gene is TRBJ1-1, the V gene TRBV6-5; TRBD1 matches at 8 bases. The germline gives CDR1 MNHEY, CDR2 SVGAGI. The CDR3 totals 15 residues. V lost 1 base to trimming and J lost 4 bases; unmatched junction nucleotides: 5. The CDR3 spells CASSYLDRVATEAFF. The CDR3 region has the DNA TGTGCCAGCAGTTACTTGGACAGGGTCGCCACTGAAGCTTTCTTT.

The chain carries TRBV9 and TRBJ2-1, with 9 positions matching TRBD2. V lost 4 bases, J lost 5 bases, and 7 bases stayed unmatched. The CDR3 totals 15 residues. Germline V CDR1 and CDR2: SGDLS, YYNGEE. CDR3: CASSLSGTSNNEQFF. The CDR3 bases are TGTGCCAGCAGCCTTAGTGGGACTAGCAACAATGAGCAGTTCTTC.

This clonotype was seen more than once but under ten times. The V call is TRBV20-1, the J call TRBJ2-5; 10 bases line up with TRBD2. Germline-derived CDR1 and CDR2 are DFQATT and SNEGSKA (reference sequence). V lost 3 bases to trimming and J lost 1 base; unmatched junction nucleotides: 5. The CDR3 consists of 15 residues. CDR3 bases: TGCAGTGCTAGTTCAAGCGGGAGGGTCCAAGAGACCCAGTACTTC. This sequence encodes CSASSSGRVQETQYF.

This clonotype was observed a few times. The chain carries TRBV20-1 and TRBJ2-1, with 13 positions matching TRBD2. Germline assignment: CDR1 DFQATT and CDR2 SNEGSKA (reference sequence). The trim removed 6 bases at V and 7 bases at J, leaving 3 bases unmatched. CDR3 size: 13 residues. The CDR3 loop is CSAPGLAGNEQFF. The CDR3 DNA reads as TGCAGTGCCCCGGGACTAGCGGGGAATGAGCAGTTCTTC.

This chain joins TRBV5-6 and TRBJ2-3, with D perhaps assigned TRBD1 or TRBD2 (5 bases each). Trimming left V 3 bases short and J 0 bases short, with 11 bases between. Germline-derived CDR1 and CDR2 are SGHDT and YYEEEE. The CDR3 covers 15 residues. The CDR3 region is CASSSSRDSTDTQYF. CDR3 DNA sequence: TGTGCCAGCAGCTCTTCACGGGACAGCACAGATACGCAGTATTTT.

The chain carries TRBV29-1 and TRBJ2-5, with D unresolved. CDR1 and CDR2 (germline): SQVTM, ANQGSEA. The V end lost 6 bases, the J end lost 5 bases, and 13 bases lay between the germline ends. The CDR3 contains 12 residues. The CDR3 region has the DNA TGCAGCGTCGAGGTGGGGTTGGAGACCCAGTACTTC. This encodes CSVEVGLETQYF.

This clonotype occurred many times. The CDR3, as DNA: TGCAGCGTTGTTTGGCTGACCTCCTACAATGAGCAGTTCTTC. Translation: CSVVWLTSYNEQFF. This rearrangement joins TRBV29-1 to TRBJ2-1, with unresolved D. CDR3 length: 14 amino acids. Germline V CDR1 and CDR2: SQVTM, ANQGSEA. Deletions cut 4 bases from V and 0 bases from J, with 10 bases between.

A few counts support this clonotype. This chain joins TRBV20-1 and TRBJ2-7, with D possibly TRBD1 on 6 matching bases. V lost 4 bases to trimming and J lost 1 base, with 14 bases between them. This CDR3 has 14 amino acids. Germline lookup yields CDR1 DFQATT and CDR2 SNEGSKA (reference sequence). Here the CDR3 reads CSAIPGTHSYEQYF. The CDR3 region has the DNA TGCAGTGCTATCCCCGGGACACATTCCTACGAGCAGTACTTC.

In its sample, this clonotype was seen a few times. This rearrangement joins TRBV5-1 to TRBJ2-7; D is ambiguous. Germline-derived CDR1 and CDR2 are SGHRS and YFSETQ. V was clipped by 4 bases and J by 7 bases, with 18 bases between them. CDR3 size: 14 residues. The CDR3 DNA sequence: TGCGCCAGCAGCCCTGGATCCGCCCTTCGAGAGCAGTACTTC. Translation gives CASSPGSALREQYF.

CDR3 amino acids: CASTLRGDYNEQFF. The CDR3 coding sequence is TGTGCCAGCACCCTGCGGGGGGACTACAATGAGCAGTTCTTC. The chain joins TRBV6-2 or TRBV6-3 to TRBJ2-1, with 8 bases that match TRBD2. V lost 7 bases to trimming and J lost 3 bases; unmatched junction nucleotides: 5. The CDR3 contains 14 residues. Germline assignment: CDR1 MNHEY and CDR2 SVGEGT.

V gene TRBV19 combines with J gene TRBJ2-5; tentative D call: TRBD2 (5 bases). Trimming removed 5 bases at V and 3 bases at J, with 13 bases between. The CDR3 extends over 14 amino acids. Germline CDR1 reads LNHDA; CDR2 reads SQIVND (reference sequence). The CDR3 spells CASSEGRKKETQYF. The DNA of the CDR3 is TGTGCCAGTAGTGAGGGCCGGAAGAAAGAGACCCAGTACTTC.

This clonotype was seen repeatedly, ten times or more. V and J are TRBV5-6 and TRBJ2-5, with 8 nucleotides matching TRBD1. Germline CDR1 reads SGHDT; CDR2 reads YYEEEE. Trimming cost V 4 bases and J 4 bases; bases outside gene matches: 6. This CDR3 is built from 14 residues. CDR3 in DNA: TGTGCCAGCAGCCGTCGGACAGGGATAGAGACCCAGTACTTC. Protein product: CASSRRTGIETQYF.

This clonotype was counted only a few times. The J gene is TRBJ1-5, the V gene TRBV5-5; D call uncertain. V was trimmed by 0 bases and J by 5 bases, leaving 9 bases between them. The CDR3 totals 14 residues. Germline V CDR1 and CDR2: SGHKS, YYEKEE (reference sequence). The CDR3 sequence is CASSLVAEYQPQHF. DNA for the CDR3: TGTGCCAGCAGCTTGGTGGCAGAATATCAGCCCCAGCATTTT.

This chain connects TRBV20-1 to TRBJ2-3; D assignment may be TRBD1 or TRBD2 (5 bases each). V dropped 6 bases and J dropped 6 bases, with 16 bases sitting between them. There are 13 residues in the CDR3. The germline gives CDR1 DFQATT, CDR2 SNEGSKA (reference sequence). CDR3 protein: CSARRGKADTQYF. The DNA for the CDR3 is TGCAGTGCGAGACGGGGCAAGGCGGATACGCAGTATTTT.

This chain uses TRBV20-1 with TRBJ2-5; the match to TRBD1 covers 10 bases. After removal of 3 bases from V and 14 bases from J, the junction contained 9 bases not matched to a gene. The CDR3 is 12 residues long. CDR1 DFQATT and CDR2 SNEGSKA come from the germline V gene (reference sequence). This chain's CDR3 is CSASRGQGPSYF. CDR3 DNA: TGCAGTGCTAGTCGGGGACAGGGGCCTTCTTACTTC.

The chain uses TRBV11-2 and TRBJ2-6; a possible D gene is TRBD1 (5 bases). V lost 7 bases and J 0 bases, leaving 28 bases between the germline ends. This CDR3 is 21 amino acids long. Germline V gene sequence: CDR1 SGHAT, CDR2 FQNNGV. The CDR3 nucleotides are TGTGCCAGCAACCTAGGATTGTTTGTAAGGGGTATAGGCTCTGGGGCCAACGTCCTGACTTTC. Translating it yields CASNLGLFVRGIGSGANVLTF.

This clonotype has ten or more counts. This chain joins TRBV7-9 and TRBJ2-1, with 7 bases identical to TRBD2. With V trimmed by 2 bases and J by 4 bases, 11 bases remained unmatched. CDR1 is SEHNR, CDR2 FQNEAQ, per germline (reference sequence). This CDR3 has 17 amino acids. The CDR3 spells CASSLLGGLVTYNEQFF. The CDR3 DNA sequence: TGTGCCAGCAGCTTATTGGGAGGGCTAGTTACATACAATGAGCAGTTCTTC. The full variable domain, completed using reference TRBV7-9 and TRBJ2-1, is DTGVSQNPRHKITKRGQNVTFRCDPISEHNRLYWYRQTLGQGPEFLTYFQNEAQLEKSRLLSDRFSAERPKGSFSTLEIQRTEQGDSAMYLCASSLLGGLVTYNEQFFGPGTRLTVL.

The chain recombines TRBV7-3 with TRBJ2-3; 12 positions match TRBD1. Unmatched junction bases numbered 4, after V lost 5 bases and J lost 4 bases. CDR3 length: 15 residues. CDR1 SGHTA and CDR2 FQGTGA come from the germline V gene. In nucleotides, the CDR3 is TGTGCCAGCAGCCGGGACAGGGGGCTCTCAGATACGCAGTATTTT. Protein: CASSRDRGLSDTQYF. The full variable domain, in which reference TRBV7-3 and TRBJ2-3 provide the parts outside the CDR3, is GAGVSQTPSNKVTEKGKYVELRCDPISGHTALYWYRQSLGQGPEFLIYFQGTGAADDSGLPNDRFFAVRPEGSVSTLKIQRTERGDSAVYLCASSRDRGLSDTQYFGPGTRLTVL.

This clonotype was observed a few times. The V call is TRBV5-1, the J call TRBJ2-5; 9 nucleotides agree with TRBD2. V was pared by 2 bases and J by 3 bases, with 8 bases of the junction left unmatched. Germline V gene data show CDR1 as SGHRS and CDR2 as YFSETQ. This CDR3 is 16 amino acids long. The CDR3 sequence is CASSLLLAGDEETQYF. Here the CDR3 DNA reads TGCGCCAGCAGCTTACTACTAGCGGGTGATGAAGAGACCCAGTACTTC.

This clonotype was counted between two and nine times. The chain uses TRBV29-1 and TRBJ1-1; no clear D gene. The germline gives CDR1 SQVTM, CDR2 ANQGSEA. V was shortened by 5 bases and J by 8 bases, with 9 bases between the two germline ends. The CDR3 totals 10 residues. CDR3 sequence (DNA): TGCAGCGTTACTGATTCCGAAGCTTTCTTT. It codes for CSVTDSEAFF.